The 32 T cell receptor beta chains listed next were all sequenced from one sample in a study of metastatic and nonmetastatic thyroid tumors. Using MiXCR, TCRdb re-called clones from the PCR reads. The sample lists about 40,000 clones, less than 35% seen once, with 9.5% to 10% in the top ten. There were no patients who had received any treatment before thyroid surgery. Sample: blood. These receptor sequences come from a male donor with papillary thyroid cancer or a benign thyroid nodule (not recorded which). Some clones in this sample may be carry-over from other donors' samples.

In this sample, this clone turned up many times. The V call is TRBV3-1, the J call TRBJ1-2, with a tentative D call TRBD1 (5 bases). The length of the CDR3 is 12 residues. Trimming pared 4 bases from V and 5 bases from J, leaving 8 bases between. Germline V lookup: CDR1 LGHDT, CDR2 YNNKEL (reference sequence). CDR3 DNA: TGTGCCAGCAGCCTTGACAGATATGGCTACACCTTC. Translated: CASSLDRYGYTF.

The table lists this clone with a few counts. The chain couples TRBV24-1 to TRBJ2-2, with 7 bases fitting TRBD1. This CDR3 contains 16 residues. Unmatched junction bases numbered 10, after V lost 6 bases and J lost 4 bases. Germline CDR1 and CDR2: KGHDR and SFDVKD. In DNA form, the CDR3 reads TGTGCCACCAGTTATGCGGTACAGGGGTTCACCGGGGAGCTGTTTTTT. This codes for CATSYAVQGFTGELFF.

CDR3 sequence reads: CASSLYRGSTNEKLFF. The DNA for the CDR3 is TGTGCCAGCTCACTCTACAGGGGAAGTACTAATGAAAAACTGTTTTTT. The gene calls are TRBV18 and TRBJ1-4; 7 positions match TRBD1. CDR1 and CDR2 from the germline V gene are KGHSH and LQKENI. The CDR3 consists of 16 residues. After removal of 4 bases from V and 2 bases from J, the junction contained 7 bases not matched to a gene.

On this clone: The CDR3 carries no conserved terminal phenylalanine or tryptophan, so it likely arises from a read error. This chain uses TRBV11-2 with TRBJ2-3; 8 positions match TRBD2. The germline V gene encodes CDR1 SGHAT and CDR2 FQNNGV. The trim removed 5 bases at V and 5 bases at J, leaving 9 bases unmatched. CDR3 length: 15 amino acids. CDR3 sequence: CASSVTSARQDTQYV. The CDR3 nucleotides are TGTGCCAGCAGCGTGACTAGCGCGAGACAAGATACGCAGTATGTT.

In this sample, this clone turned up many times. This chain uses TRBV6-6 with TRBJ2-5; 12 nucleotides agree with TRBD2. Germline CDR1 is MNHNY and CDR2 is SVGAGI (reference sequence). The CDR3 is 16 amino acids. J gave up 3 bases and V 1 base, and 3 bases lay outside the gene matches. CDR3: CASSYFASGGEETQYF. The CDR3, as DNA: TGTGCCAGCAGTTACTTCGCTAGCGGGGGGGAAGAGACCCAGTACTTC.

V usage is TRBV9 and J usage is TRBJ2-7, with D tentatively TRBD2 (5 bases). V was cut by 0 bases and J by 1 base, with 8 bases left in between. The CDR3 spans 14 residues. Germline V gene sequence: CDR1 SGDLS, CDR2 YYNGEE. CDR3 sequence (DNA): TGTGCCAGCAGCGTAGCGGGGTATTCCTACGAGCAGTACTTC. This encodes CASSVAGYSYEQYF.

This clone was picked up many times. The V gene is TRBV4-2, the J gene TRBJ2-3, with TRBD2 identical over 14 bases. Germline CDR1 is LGHNA and CDR2 is YNFKEQ. The CDR3 sequence is 15 residues long. The V gene end was trimmed by 4 bases and the J gene end by 4 bases; junction bases not matched to a gene: 1. CDR3 DNA sequence: TGTGCCAGCAGCCCGACTAGCGGGGGGGCAGATACGCAGTATTTT. This codes for CASSPTSGGADTQYF.

This clone was counted many times. The rearrangement joins TRBV10-2 to TRBJ2-1; 7 bases match TRBD1. CDR1 and CDR2 from the germline V gene are WSHSY and SAAADI. The CDR3 runs 15 residues. V trimming: 6 bases; J trimming: 0 bases; junction bases outside the gene matches: 5. This CDR3 is CASSQGQSSYNEQFF. CDR3 in DNA: TGCGCCAGCAGCCAGGGACAGAGCTCCTACAATGAGCAGTTCTTC.

J is TRBJ2-7 and V is TRBV5-1, with D tentatively TRBD1 or TRBD2 (5 bases each). The CDR3 spans 15 residues. CDR1 is SGHRS, CDR2 YFSETQ, per germline. Trimming left V 0 bases short and J 5 bases short, with 15 bases between. CDR3 in DNA: TGCGCCAGCAGCTTGGGGGGGACCTTAGGGCACGAGCAGTACTTC. Encoded protein: CASSLGGTLGHEQYF.

This clone is medium-sized by share. The rearrangement links TRBV2 to TRBJ1-1; D possibly corresponds to TRBD1 (6 bases). This CDR3 has 15 residues. Trimming removed 6 bases at V and 0 bases at J, with 14 bases between. Germline V gene data show CDR1 as SNHLY and CDR2 as FYNNEI. The chain's CDR3 is CASRSSGTMNTEAFF. The CDR3, as DNA: TGTGCCAGCAGAAGCTCCGGGACAATGAACACTGAAGCTTTCTTT.

There are a few counts of this clone. A single base separates this from a much larger clone, so it may be a read error. The chain combines TRBV5-4 with TRBJ2-5; 7 bases are shared with TRBD2. CDR1 is SGHNT and CDR2 is YYREEE in the germline V gene (reference sequence). This CDR3 region has 15 residues. The ends lost 4 bases at V and 0 bases at J; junction bases unmatched: 6. As DNA, the CDR3 is TGTGCCAGCAGCCGTTCCCGGGGGGACCAAGAGACCCAGTACTTC. This codes for CASSRSRGDQETQYF.

This clone has at least ten counts. A clone one base away is much larger, so this may be a read error. This chain links TRBV7-6 with TRBJ2-7; the D gene could be TRBD1 or TRBD2 (5 bases each). The CDR3 spans 13 residues. Germline V gene sequence: CDR1 SGHVS, CDR2 FNYEAQ. V shed 5 bases and J shed 2 bases, with 10 bases lying between them. The CDR3: CASSPGATYEQYF. In DNA, the CDR3 is TGTGCCAGCAGCCCCGGGGCCACCTACGAGCAGTACTTC.

This clone was counted at least ten times. V is TRBV12-3 or TRBV12-4 and J is TRBJ1-5; a possible D gene is TRBD1 (5 bases). This CDR3 has 16 amino acids. The V gene lost 6 bases and the J gene lost 0 bases, with 15 bases spanning the gap. For the CDR3, the DNA is TGTGCCAGCAGCCTAAACTGGGGGTATAGCAATCAGCCCCAGCATTTT. It translates to CASSLNWGYSNQPQHF.

There are many counts of this clone. The chain recombines TRBV28 with TRBJ1-2; TRBD1 might be the D (5 bases). The CDR3 extends over 13 amino acids. V gave up 5 bases and J gave up 3 bases, with 10 bases separating them. The germline gives CDR1 MDHEN, CDR2 SYDVKM. The CDR3 reads CASSEGTDYGYTF. CDR3 DNA sequence: TGTGCCAGCAGTGAAGGGACCGACTATGGCTACACCTTC.

This clone was picked up many times. The rearrangement joins TRBV28 to TRBJ2-5, with 7 bases fitting TRBD1. Germline V gene sequence: CDR1 MDHEN, CDR2 SYDVKM. With 6 bases clipped from V and 1 base from J, the junction kept 5 bases outside the gene matches. The CDR3 covers 14 residues. The CDR3 nucleotides are TGTGCCAGCAGCCCGGGACAGACCCAAGAGACCCAGTACTTC. As protein: CASSPGQTQETQYF.

This clone was detected many times. This chain joins TRBV30 and TRBJ1-4; TRBD1 might be the D (5 bases). CDR1 and CDR2 (germline): GTSNPN, SVGIG (reference sequence). V gave up 4 bases and J gave up 5 bases, with 14 bases separating them. This CDR3 is 14 amino acids long. CDR3 bases: TGTGCCTGGAACCAGGGAGTAAGGAATGAAAAACTGTTTTTT. Amino acid sequence: CAWNQGVRNEKLFF.

The sample holds many counts of this clone. The CDR3 DNA reads TGTGCCAGCAGCTACACAGGGGGCGACCAGCCCCAGCATTTT. Its protein product is CASSYTGGDQPQHF. J is TRBJ1-5 and V is TRBV11-2, with 9 nucleotides matching TRBD1. The CDR3 extends over 14 amino acids. Germline CDR1 SGHAT, CDR2 FQNNGV. V was clipped by 4 bases and J by 7 bases; unmatched bases: 5.

This clone was detected a few times. The genes are TRBV27 and TRBJ1-5, with TRBD1 matching 8 bases. CDR1 MNHEY and CDR2 SMNVEV come from the germline V gene (reference sequence). The V and J ends lost 7 bases and 6 bases, in that order; junction bases with no gene match: 8. The CDR3 is made up of 14 amino acids. The CDR3 nucleotides are TGTGCCAGCAAACGGACAGGGTCCGGTCAGCCCCAGCATTTT. It is translated as CASKRTGSGQPQHF.

This rearrangement joins TRBV7-6 to TRBJ2-1; D is unresolved. The V end was cut by 4 bases, the J end by 0 bases, with 10 bases between. Germline CDR1 reads SGHVS; CDR2 reads FNYEAQ. The CDR3 contains 15 residues. CDR3 coding DNA: TGTGCCAGCAGCTCTACTGCCAGCTCCTACAATGAGCAGTTCTTC. Translated, it gives CASSSTASSYNEQFF. The whole variable domain, filled in from reference TRBV7-6 and TRBJ2-1, reads GAGVSQSPRYKVTKRGQDVALRCDPISGHVSLYWYRQALGQGPEFLTYFNYEAQQDKSGLPNDRFSAERPEGSISTLTIQRTEQRDSAMYRCASSSTASSYNEQFFGPGTRLTVL.

This clone was recorded at least ten times. The V and J genes are TRBV5-1 and TRBJ2-3; 7 bases fit TRBD1. This CDR3 is 14 amino acids long. Trimming removed 4 bases from V and 3 bases from J; junction bases left unmatched: 5. CDR1 SGHRS and CDR2 YFSETQ come from the germline V gene. The CDR3 is CASSPGQSTDTQYF. DNA of the CDR3: TGCGCCAGCAGCCCGGGACAGAGTACAGATACGCAGTATTTT.

This clone was observed a handful of times. The V and J genes are TRBV6-1 and TRBJ2-7, with 8 bases aligning to TRBD2. Germline assignment: CDR1 MNHNS and CDR2 SASEGT. The trim removed 6 bases at V and 1 base at J, leaving 8 bases unmatched. The CDR3 is 15 amino acids. The CDR3 spells CASSREGRESYEQYF. The CDR3 bases are TGTGCCAGCAGCCGGGAGGGCCGAGAGTCCTACGAGCAGTACTTC.

This clone was detected a few times. This chain connects TRBV12-3 or TRBV12-4 to TRBJ2-1, with TRBD2 identical over 7 bases. CDR3 size: 15 residues. Trimming at V came to 6 bases and at J to 8 bases, leaving 13 bases not matched to a gene. The CDR3 DNA sequence: TGTGCCAGCAGCCTAAGGGGACTATCGTTCGATGAGCAGTTCTTC. This sequence encodes CASSLRGLSFDEQFF.

On this clone itself: Mismatch with germline at one junction end may stem from a read error. Other DNA sequences in this sample translate to the same CDR3. The chain employs TRBV7-3 and TRBJ2-2; no definite D call. Looked up from germline, CDR1 is SGHTA and CDR2 is FQGTGA. The CDR3 is 15 amino acids. As DNA, the CDR3 is TGTGCCAGCAGCGTCACCGCTAAGCCTACCGGTGAGCTGTTTTTT. Amino acid sequence: CASSVTAKPTGELFF. The variable domain in full, completed from reference TRBV7-3 and TRBJ2-2, reads GAGVSQTPSNKVTEKGKYVELRCDPISGHTALYWYRQSLGQGPEFLIYFQGTGAADDSGLPNDRFFAVRPEGSVSTLKIQRTERGDSAVYLCASSVTAKPTGELFFGEGSRLTVL.

This clone was detected only a few times. The junction departs from the called germline gene at one end, perhaps through a read error. This chain joins TRBV19 and TRBJ1-4; D is perhaps TRBD1 (6 bases). The germline CDR1 and CDR2 sequences are LNHDA and SQIVND (reference sequence). CDR3 length: 14 residues. CDR3 bases: TGTGCCACCACGATCGGACAGTGTAATGAAAAACTGTTCTTT. This gives the protein CATTIGQCNEKLFF. Filled out from reference TRBV19 and TRBJ1-4, the complete variable domain reads DGGITQSPKYLFRKEGQNVTLSCEQNLNHDAMYWYRQDPGQGLRLIYYSQIVNDFQKGDIAEGYSVSREKKESFPLTVTSAQKNPTAFYLCATTIGQCNEKLFFGSGTQLSVL.

The sample holds many counts of this clone. The chain is built from TRBV28 and TRBJ2-7; D perhaps matches TRBD1 (6 bases). In germline, CDR1 is MDHEN, CDR2 SYDVKM. Deletions cut 5 bases from V and 3 bases from J, with 8 bases between. The CDR3 length is 12 residues. In DNA form, the CDR3 reads TGTGCCAGCAGTCCACAGGGCTACGAGCAGTACTTC. Its translation is CASSPQGYEQYF.

This clone has at least ten counts. The chain has TRBV19 and TRBJ1-3, with D perhaps TRBD1 (6 bases). CDR3 length equals 14 residues. V was cut by 9 bases and J by 2 bases, with 14 bases left in between. Germline CDR1 and CDR2: LNHDA and SQIVND (reference sequence). CDR3 coding DNA: TGTGCCAGCACAGGGATTGGAGCTGGAAACACCATATATTTT. It encodes CASTGIGAGNTIYF.

This clone was picked up a small number of times. This sequence joins TRBV12-3 or TRBV12-4 and TRBJ2-3; D might be TRBD2 (5 bases). V gave up 4 bases and J gave up 4 bases, with 15 bases separating them. The CDR3 runs 15 residues. The CDR3: CASSSYGVASDTQYF. Written as DNA, the CDR3 is TGTGCCAGCAGTTCTTACGGGGTGGCATCAGATACGCAGTATTTT.

This clone has at least ten counts. One base away lies a much larger clone, so this may be a sequencing read error. This chain links TRBV10-3 with TRBJ1-2; 12 positions match TRBD1. The CDR3 consists of 15 residues. Germline lookup yields CDR1 ENHRY and CDR2 SYGVKD. The CDR3 region has the DNA TGTGCCATCAGCACGGGACAGGGGGCCGGCTATGGCTACGCCTTC. Encoded protein: CAISTGQGAGYGYAF.

This clone was detected only a few times. One end of the junction does not line up with germline, which may come from a read error. The V gene is TRBV12-3 or TRBV12-4, the J gene TRBJ1-6, with TRBD1 matching 12 bases. The CDR3 contains 13 residues. This chain's CDR3 is CASRGQGAFTLHF. The CDR3 bases are TGTGCCAGCAGGGGACAGGGGGCCTTCACCCTTCACTTT.

This clone has only a few counts. CDR3 bases: TGTGCCAGCAGTGAATCGGCAGGGGACTACAATGAGCAGTTCTTC. Protein: CASSESAGDYNEQFF. The chain links TRBV6-1 to TRBJ2-1; a possible D gene is TRBD1 (6 bases). The V end was cut by 2 bases, the J end by 3 bases, with 11 bases between. The CDR3 is 15 amino acids. Germline V CDR1 and CDR2: MNHNS, SASEGT.

This chain's CDR3 is CASSLGGVGAETQYF. As DNA, the CDR3 is TGTGCCAGCAGCTTGGGGGGAGTGGGGGCGGAGACCCAGTACTTC. This chain connects TRBV5-4 to TRBJ2-5; the D gene is possibly TRBD1 (6 bases). The CDR3 extends over 15 amino acids. The germline V gene encodes CDR1 SGHNT and CDR2 YYREEE (reference sequence). V was clipped by 0 bases and J by 5 bases, with 14 bases between them.

This clone came up many times. V usage is TRBV11-2 and J usage is TRBJ1-5; tentatively, D is TRBD1 (5 bases). Trimming stripped 5 bases from V and 5 bases from J, with 10 bases between. Per the germline V gene, CDR1 is SGHAT and CDR2 is FQNNGV. The CDR3 is 13 residues long. The CDR3 protein is CASSPQQDQPQHF. CDR3 coding DNA: TGTGCCAGCAGCCCCCAACAGGATCAGCCCCAGCATTTT. Using reference TRBV11-2 and TRBJ1-5 for the parts outside the CDR3, the full variable domain is EAGVAQSPRYKIIEKRQSVAFWCNPISGHATLYWYQQILGQGPKLLIQFQNNGVVDDSQLPKDRFSAERLKGVDSTLKIQPAKLEDSAVYLCASSPQQDQPQHFGDGTRLSIL.